Detailed here is one T cell receptor beta chain. This clonotype was picked up a small number of times. It has no known antigen specificity. There are no base qualities to consult, and no much larger clone falls within one base. Library generation was performed with 5' RACE. These reads were obtained on an Illumina HiSeq 2500. A second PCR of roughly 6 to 11 cycles was run with a J-beta primer mix and a sample-barcoded 5' primer. A unique molecular identifier was introduced onto each TCR beta cDNA molecule by a template-switch 5' adaptor carrying 12 random nucleotides. At least 3 million CDR3-containing paired-end reads were obtained from each sample. The Mint cDNA synthesis kit, primed by a TRBC-specific oligonucleotide, was used to synthesize first-strand cDNA from all RNA. All cDNA was treated with uracil-DNA glycosylase and then went through a first 18-cycle PCR with the universal primers M1SS and BC2_uni_R. From the authors' description of their analysis: Each sample was normalized by randomly selecting 1 million high-quality reads, each carrying a distinct molecular identifier. Instead of being binned into consensus sequences, reads that shared molecular identifiers were thrown out. MiTCR, with a Q25 quality threshold and the strictest error-elimination algorithm, was used for CDR3 identification, clonotype clustering and error correction. A nonparametric unseen species model with Euler transformation was used to estimate a lower bound on total TCR beta diversity. TCRdb cleaned the public reads at Q25 with fastp, built clones with MiXCR and kept in-frame beta chains. Rows with one shared CDR3 protein collapse into an entry with the most common genes and DNA. Clone size and V and J calls follow TCRdb, not the original study. The sample table holds 1.5 million to 2 million distinct CDR3 sequences, of which around 36% were seen once. The ten largest clones add up to about 11% of the sample.

Donors were 40 or so systemically healthy Caucasian individuals from Russia aged roughly 6 to 90 years. Roughly 9.5 milliliters of peripheral blood were drawn from each donor into EDTA-treated Vacutainer tubes. Ficoll-Paque density-gradient centrifugation was used to isolate PBMCs, with at least 6.5 million per sample. Trizol reagent was used to extract total RNA from the PBMCs, yielding at least 6 micrograms per sample. The percentages of naive CD45RAhigh/CD27high T cells were determined by flow cytometry on a PBMC aliquot from every donor. These data originate in a study of blood T cells in healthy people across ages (dated by TCRdb to the mid-2010s). About the full investigation: In model experiments, template switching captured about one uniquely barcoded TCR beta cDNA molecule for every two T cells. Two additional independent replicas of 1 million unique cDNA reads from the same blood draw were analyzed for two donors (one aged 18 to 30 and one aged 80 or older). To avoid experimental bias, donors of different ages were distributed randomly across sequencing lanes. To track age-related changes in TCR beta repertoire diversity, the study relied on deep sequencing normalized with unique cDNA molecular identifiers. Donors were grouped into four age groups: young (average approximately 15 years), middle-aged (under 40), aged (around 56) and long-lived (roughly 80). Results the study describes overall, beyond this receptor: Observed TCR beta diversity per million T cells fell roughly linearly with age, and a significant reduction was already apparent by age approximately 41. The CMV infection status of donors was not known, potentially confounding age-related changes in expanded clonotypes. Because profiling used bulk unsorted PBMCs, naive and antigen-experienced compartments could not be compared conclusively. There was a strong correlation between observed TCR beta diversity and the percentage of naive T cells measured by flow cytometry. Estimates of total diversity based on one million sequenced T cells were regarded as lower bounds and as underestimates. The long-lived group showed more naive CD4+ T cells, fewer expanded clones and increased TCR diversity than the aged group, suggesting age selection.

The germline V gene specifies MDHEN as CDR1 and SYDVKM as CDR2. V is shortened by 6 bases, J by 0 bases, and the region joining them spans 11 bases. The CDR3 goes from the cysteine to the phenylalanine over 14 residues. The kept DNA is CDR3 alone, 42 bases in frame from the first base. The sample taken for sequencing was blood. This TCR came from a woman between 25 and 40 years old in good health. This receptor chain uses TRBV28 and TRBJ2-5; no D segment can be confidently identified. Here the CDR3 is given as CASSRWTNQETQYF. The DNA is as follows: TGTGCCAGCAGCCGATGGACGAACCAAGAGACCCAGTACTTC. With all but the CDR3 taken from the reference TRBV28 and TRBJ2-5 genes, the full variable domain is: DVKVTQSSRYLVKRTGEKVFLECVQDMDHENMFWYRQDPGLGLRLIYFSYDVKMKEKGDIPEGYSVSREKKERFSLILESASTNQTSMYLCASSRWTNQETQYFGPGTRLLVL.